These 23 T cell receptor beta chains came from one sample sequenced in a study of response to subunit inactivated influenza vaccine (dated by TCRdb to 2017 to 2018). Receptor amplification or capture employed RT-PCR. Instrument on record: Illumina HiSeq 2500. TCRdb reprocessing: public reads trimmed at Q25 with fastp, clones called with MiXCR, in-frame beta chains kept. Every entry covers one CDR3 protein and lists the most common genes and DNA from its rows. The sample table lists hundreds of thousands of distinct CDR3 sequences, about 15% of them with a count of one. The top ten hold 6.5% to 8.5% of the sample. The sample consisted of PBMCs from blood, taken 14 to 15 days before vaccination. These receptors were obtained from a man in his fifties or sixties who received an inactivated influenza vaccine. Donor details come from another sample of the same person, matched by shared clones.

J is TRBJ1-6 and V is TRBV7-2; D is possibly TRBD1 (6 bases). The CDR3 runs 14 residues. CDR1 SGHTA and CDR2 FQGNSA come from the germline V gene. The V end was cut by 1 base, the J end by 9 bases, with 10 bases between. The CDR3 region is CASSLEGVASPLHF. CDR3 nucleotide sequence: TGTGCCAGCAGCTTAGAGGGGGTGGCTTCACCCCTCCACTTT.

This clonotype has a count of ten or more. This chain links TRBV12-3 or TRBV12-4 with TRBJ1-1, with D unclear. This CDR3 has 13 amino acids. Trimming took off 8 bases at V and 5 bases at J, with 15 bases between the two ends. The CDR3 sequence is CASREGGGTEAFF. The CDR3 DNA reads TGTGCCAGCCGAGAAGGCGGTGGGACTGAAGCTTTCTTT.

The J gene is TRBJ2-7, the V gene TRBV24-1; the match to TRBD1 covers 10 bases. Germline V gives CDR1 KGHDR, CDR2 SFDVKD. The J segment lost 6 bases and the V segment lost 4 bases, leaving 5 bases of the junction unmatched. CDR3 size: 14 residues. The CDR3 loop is CATSDAWTGGEQYF. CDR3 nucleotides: TGTGCCACCAGTGACGCCTGGACAGGGGGCGAGCAGTACTTC.

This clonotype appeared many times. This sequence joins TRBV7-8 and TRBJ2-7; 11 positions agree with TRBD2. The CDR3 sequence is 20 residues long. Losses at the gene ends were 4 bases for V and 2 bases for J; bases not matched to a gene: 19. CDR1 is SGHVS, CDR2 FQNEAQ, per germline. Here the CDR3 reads CASSYPTGALAGGRAYEQYF. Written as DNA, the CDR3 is TGTGCCAGCAGCTATCCGACAGGGGCTCTAGCGGGAGGTAGGGCCTACGAGCAGTACTTC.

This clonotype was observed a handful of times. The DNA of the CDR3 is TGCAGTGCACAGATGGGGGGCAATGAGCAGTTCTTC. This encodes CSAQMGGNEQFF. This chain uses TRBV20-1 with TRBJ2-1; D is possibly TRBD2 (6 bases). V lost 6 bases and J 6 bases, leaving 12 bases between the germline ends. The germline V gene encodes CDR1 DFQATT and CDR2 SNEGSKA (reference sequence). This CDR3 is 12 amino acids long.

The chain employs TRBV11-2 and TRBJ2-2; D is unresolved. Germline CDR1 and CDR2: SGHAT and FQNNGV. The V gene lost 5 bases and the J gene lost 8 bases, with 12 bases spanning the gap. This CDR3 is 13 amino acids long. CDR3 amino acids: CASSPRWTGELFF. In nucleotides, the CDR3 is TGTGCCAGCAGCCCACGTTGGACGGGGGAGCTGTTTTTT. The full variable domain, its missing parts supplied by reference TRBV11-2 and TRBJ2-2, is EAGVAQSPRYKIIEKRQSVAFWCNPISGHATLYWYQQILGQGPKLLIQFQNNGVVDDSQLPKDRFSAERLKGVDSTLKIQPAKLEDSAVYLCASSPRWTGELFFGEGSRLTVL.

In DNA, the CDR3 is TGTGCCAGCAGTTTATCTTTATGGAATGAGCAGTTCTTC. Translated: CASSLSLWNEQFF. J is TRBJ2-1 and V is TRBV27; no clear D. V was trimmed by 0 bases and J by 7 bases, leaving 7 bases between them. The length of the CDR3 is 13 residues. Germline V gene sequence: CDR1 MNHEY, CDR2 SMNVEV (reference sequence).

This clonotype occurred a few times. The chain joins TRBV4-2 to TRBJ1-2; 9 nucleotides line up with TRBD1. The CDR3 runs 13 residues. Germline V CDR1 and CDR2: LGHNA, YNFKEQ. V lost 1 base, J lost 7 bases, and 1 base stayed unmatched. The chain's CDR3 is CASSQADRGGYTF. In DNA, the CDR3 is TGTGCCAGCAGCCAAGCGGACAGGGGTGGCTACACCTTC.

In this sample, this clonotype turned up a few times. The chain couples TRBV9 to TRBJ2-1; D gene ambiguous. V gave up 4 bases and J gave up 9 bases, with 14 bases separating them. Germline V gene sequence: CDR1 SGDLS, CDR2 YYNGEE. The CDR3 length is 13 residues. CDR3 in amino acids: CASSFRLFSEQFF. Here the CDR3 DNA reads TGTGCCAGCAGCTTCAGGCTGTTTAGTGAGCAGTTCTTC.

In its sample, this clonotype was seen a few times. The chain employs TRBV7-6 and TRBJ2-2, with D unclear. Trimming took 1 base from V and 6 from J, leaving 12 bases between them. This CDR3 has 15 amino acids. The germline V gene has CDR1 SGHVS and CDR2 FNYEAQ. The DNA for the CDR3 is TGTGCCAGCAGCTTAGTCGCGAGTGGTGCCGGGGAGCTGTTTTTT. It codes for CASSLVASGAGELFF.

This CDR3 reads CATSREGRGIGGYTF. CDR3 nucleotides: TGTGCCACCAGCAGGGAGGGGAGGGGGATTGGTGGCTACACCTTC. This rearrangement joins TRBV15 to TRBJ1-2; a weak D match, TRBD1 (6 bases). The CDR3 contains 15 residues. The germline gives CDR1 LNHNV, CDR2 YYDKDF (reference sequence). The V end lost 3 bases, the J end lost 7 bases, and 18 bases lay between the germline ends.

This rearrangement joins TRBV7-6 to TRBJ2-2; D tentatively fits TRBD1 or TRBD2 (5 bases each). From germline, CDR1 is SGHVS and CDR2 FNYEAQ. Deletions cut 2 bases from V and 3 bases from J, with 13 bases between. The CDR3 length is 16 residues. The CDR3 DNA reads TGTGCCAGCAGCTTAAACTTAGGGACCGACACCGGGGAGCTGTTTTTT. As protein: CASSLNLGTDTGELFF.

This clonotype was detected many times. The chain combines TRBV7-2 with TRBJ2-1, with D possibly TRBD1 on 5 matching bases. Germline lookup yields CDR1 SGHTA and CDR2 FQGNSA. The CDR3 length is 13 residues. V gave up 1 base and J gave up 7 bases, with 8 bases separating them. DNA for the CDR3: TGTGCCAGCAGCTTAGAGGGGCGGAATGAGCAGTTCTTC. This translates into CASSLEGRNEQFF.

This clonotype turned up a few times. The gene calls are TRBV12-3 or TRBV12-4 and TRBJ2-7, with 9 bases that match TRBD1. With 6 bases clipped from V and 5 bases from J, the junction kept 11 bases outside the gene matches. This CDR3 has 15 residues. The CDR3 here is CASRISGTGKDEQYF. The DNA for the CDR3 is TGTGCCAGCAGGATCTCCGGGACAGGGAAAGACGAGCAGTACTTC.

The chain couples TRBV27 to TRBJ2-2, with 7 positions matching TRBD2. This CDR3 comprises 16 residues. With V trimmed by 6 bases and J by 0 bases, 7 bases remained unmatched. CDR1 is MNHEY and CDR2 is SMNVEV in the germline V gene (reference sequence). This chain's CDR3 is CASSMGSGANTGELFF. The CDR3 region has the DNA TGTGCCAGCAGCATGGGGAGCGGGGCGAACACCGGGGAGCTGTTTTTT.

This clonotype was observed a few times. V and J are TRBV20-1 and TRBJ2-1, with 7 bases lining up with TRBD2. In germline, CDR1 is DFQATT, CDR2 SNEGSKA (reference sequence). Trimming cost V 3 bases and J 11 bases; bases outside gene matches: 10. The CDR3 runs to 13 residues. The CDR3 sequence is CSASIASGVKQFF. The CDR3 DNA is TGCAGTGCTAGTATCGCTAGCGGAGTGAAGCAGTTCTTC.

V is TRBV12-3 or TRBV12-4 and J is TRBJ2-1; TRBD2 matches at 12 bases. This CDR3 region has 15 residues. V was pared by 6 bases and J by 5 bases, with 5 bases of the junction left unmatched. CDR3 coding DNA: TGTGCCAGCAGACCACTAGCGGGGGGTCACAATGAGCAGTTCTTC. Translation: CASRPLAGGHNEQFF.

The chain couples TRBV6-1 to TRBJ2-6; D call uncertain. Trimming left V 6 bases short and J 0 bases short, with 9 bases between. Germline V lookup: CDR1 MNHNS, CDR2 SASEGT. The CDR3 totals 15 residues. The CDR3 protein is CASRKHISGANVLTF. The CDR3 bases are TGTGCCAGCAGAAAACACATCTCTGGGGCCAACGTCCTGACTTTC.

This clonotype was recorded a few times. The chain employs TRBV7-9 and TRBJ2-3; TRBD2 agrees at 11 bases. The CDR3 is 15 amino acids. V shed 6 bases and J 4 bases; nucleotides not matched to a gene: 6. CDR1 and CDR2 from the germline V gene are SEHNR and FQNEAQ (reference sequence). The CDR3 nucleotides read TGTGCCAGCAGTACGCGACTAGCGGGATCAGATACGCAGTATTTT. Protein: CASSTRLAGSDTQYF.

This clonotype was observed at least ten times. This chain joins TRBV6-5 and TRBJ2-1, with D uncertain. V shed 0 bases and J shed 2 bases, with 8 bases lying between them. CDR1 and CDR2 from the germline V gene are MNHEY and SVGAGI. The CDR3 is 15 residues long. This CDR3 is CASSYSPSTYNEQFF. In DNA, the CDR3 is TGTGCCAGCAGTTACTCCCCCTCGACCTACAATGAGCAGTTCTTC.

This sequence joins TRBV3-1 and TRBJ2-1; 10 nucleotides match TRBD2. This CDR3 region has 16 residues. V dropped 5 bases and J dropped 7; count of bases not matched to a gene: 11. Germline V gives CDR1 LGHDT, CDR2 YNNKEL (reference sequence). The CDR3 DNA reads TGTGCCAGCAGCAACCATCTAGCGGGAGATCTAAATGAGCAGTTCTTC. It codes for CASSNHLAGDLNEQFF.

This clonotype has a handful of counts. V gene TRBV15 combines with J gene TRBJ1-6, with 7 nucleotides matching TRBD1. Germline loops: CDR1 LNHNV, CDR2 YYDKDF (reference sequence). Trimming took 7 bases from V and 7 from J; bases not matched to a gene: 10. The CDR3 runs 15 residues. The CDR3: CATTKFPGGNSPLHF. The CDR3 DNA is TGTGCCACCACCAAATTCCCAGGGGGAAATTCACCCCTCCACTTT.

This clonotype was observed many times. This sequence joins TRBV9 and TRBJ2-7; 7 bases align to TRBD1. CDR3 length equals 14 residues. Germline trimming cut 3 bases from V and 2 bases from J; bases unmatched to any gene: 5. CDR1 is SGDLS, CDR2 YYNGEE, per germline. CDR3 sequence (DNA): TGTGCCAGCAGCGAACGACAGGGAGCCTACGAGCAGTACTTC. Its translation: CASSERQGAYEQYF.